Reported below is one T cell receptor (beta chain). V was trimmed by 1 base and J by 7 bases, leaving 14 bases between them. The CDR3 covers 15 residues. Germline V CDR1 and CDR2: SGHKS, YYEKEE (reference sequence). TCRdb recomputed calls from the 5' RACE reads with MiXCR, one row per CDR3 protein. The repertoire holds 55,000 to 70,000 distinct CDR3 sequences, 4% to 5.5% seen once, with 4.9% in the top ten. This entry comes from a study of early T cells in non-severe SARS-CoV-2 infection. The clonotype comes from an adult who was a healthcare worker with PCR-confirmed SARS-CoV-2 infection or an uninfected control (not recorded which). The chain uses TRBV5-5 and TRBJ2-2, with D unresolved. Sequencing was carried out using whole blood. CDR3 coding DNA: TGTGCCAGCAGCTTGAGTGTTCCGGATAACGGGGAGCTGTTTTTT. Translated: CASSLSVPDNGELFF.